What follows is one T cell receptor beta chain and its context. This sample includes further DNA sequences coding for the same CDR3. Generated by immunoSEQ multiplex PCR, the TCRdb table keeps only in-frame clones and is missing some. The sample shows around 260,000 clones, around nine tenths of them seen only once. This record comes from a study of blood T cell repertoires in COVID-19. V lost 1 base and J lost 3, with 9 bases in between. In germline, CDR1 is LGHDT, CDR2 YNNKEL (reference sequence). CDR3 length: 14 amino acids. The J gene is TRBJ2-5, the V gene TRBV3-1 (or the pseudogene TRBV3-2); D is possibly TRBD2 (5 bases). The TCR originated in a man in his forties who had recovered from COVID-19. The material sequenced was peripheral blood. CDR3 residues: CASSQASGKETQYF. CDR3 DNA: TGTGCCAGCAGCCAAGCCAGCGGTAAAGAGACCCAGTACTTC.